Shown below are 26 T cell receptor beta chains from a single sample sequenced in a study of T cells in narcolepsy. Only in-frame clones appear in the TCRdb table, and some are missing; sequencing was by immunoSEQ multiplex PCR. The data hold 30,000 to 35,000 clones, with roughly 80% observed a single time. The sample consisted of CD45RA- memory CD4+ T cells from PBMCs. These receptors came from a human donor with narcolepsy.

The CDR3 sequence is CASSGTGAAQETQYF. Here the CDR3 DNA reads TGTGCCAGCAGTGGGACGGGGGCGGCCCAAGAGACCCAGTACTTC. The chain recombines TRBV2 with TRBJ2-5, with D perhaps assigned TRBD1 or TRBD2 (6 bases each). V lost 4 bases, J lost 1 base, and 13 bases lay in between. Germline-derived CDR1 and CDR2 are SNHLY and FYNNEI. This CDR3 is 15 amino acids long.

The chain links TRBV2 to TRBJ2-1; 9 bases are shared with TRBD1. This CDR3 region has 15 residues. V shed 6 bases, J shed 5 bases, and the junction held 8 bases outside the gene matches. Germline-derived CDR1 and CDR2 are SNHLY and FYNNEI. CDR3 nucleotides: TGTGCCAGCAGAGAGCGGACAGGGGAGGACAATGAGCAGTTCTTC. Translation: CASRERTGEDNEQFF.

This clone was seen a few times. This chain joins TRBV19 and TRBJ2-7; no definite D call. The V end lost 0 bases, the J end lost 2 bases, and 8 bases lay between the germline ends. The CDR3 contains 14 residues. Per the germline V gene, CDR1 is LNHDA and CDR2 is SQIVND (reference sequence). The CDR3 nucleotides are TGTGCCAGTAGTATAGATAAGGGCCCCTACGAGCAGTACTTC. It encodes CASSIDKGPYEQYF.

The rearrangement joins TRBV27 to TRBJ1-2, with D unclear. CDR1 MNHEY and CDR2 SMNVEV come from the germline V gene (reference sequence). V was trimmed by 7 bases and J by 4 bases, leaving 22 bases between them. The CDR3 loop spans 16 amino acids. The CDR3 DNA is TGTGCCAGCATCCAGCGGTGGAGGGATCAAGGCTATGGCTACACCTTC. Protein sequence: CASIQRWRDQGYGYTF.

The J gene is TRBJ2-6, the V gene TRBV19; D is ambiguous. Germline V CDR1 and CDR2: LNHDA, SQIVND (reference sequence). This CDR3 spans 16 amino acids. V was trimmed by 2 bases and J by 0 bases, leaving 8 bases between them. CDR3 bases: TGTGCCAGTAGTATACACAGCCCCTCTGGGGCCAACGTCCTGACTTTC. It is translated as CASSIHSPSGANVLTF.

The rearrangement links TRBV6-6 to TRBJ1-1; D might be TRBD1 (5 bases). The CDR3 extends over 13 amino acids. Germline V gene sequence: CDR1 MNHNY, CDR2 SVGAGI (reference sequence). The V and J ends lost 6 bases and 1 base respectively, with 9 bases between them. In nucleotides, the CDR3 is TGTGCCAGCAGCACCGGGACGAACACTGAAGCTTTCTTT. It specifies CASSTGTNTEAFF.

The V gene is TRBV5-1, the J gene TRBJ1-3; D is ambiguous. Per the germline V gene, CDR1 is SGHRS and CDR2 is YFSETQ. CDR3 length equals 18 residues. Trimming shortened V by 0 bases and J by 0 bases, and 16 bases separated the two germline ends. The CDR3 loop reads CASSLAGNRPRSGNTIYF. The CDR3 DNA is TGCGCCAGCAGCTTGGCCGGAAACAGACCTCGCTCTGGAAACACCATATATTTT.

This chain uses TRBV10-1 with TRBJ2-3; 7 bases match TRBD1. The V gene end was trimmed by 6 bases and the J gene end by 1 base; junction bases not matched to a gene: 4. The CDR3 runs 14 residues. The germline V gene encodes CDR1 WNHNN and CDR2 SYGVQD (reference sequence). The CDR3 sequence is CASSRDSRTDTQYF. For the CDR3, the DNA is TGCGCCAGCAGCCGGGACAGTCGCACAGATACGCAGTATTTT.

The chain links TRBV5-1 to TRBJ1-3; a weak D match, TRBD1 (6 bases). The CDR3 length is 17 residues. Germline V gene data show CDR1 as SGHRS and CDR2 as YFSETQ. The germline V and J ends were trimmed by 6 bases and 0 bases, with 19 bases remaining between them. CDR3 loop: CASTWHLDRNSGNTIYF. DNA of the CDR3: TGCGCCAGCACGTGGCACTTGGACAGAAACTCTGGAAACACCATATATTTT.

This rearrangement joins TRBV19 to TRBJ2-5; D ambiguous. Germline-derived CDR1 and CDR2 are LNHDA and SQIVND (reference sequence). V was clipped by 5 bases and J by 0 bases, with 10 bases between them. The CDR3 totals 14 residues. The CDR3 coding sequence is TGTGCCAGTAGTCCCCGGGCGTACCAAGAGACCCAGTACTTC. This codes for CASSPRAYQETQYF.

This sequence joins TRBV27 and TRBJ1-2, with a possible D match to TRBD1 (5 bases). Trimming removed 3 bases from V and 2 bases from J, with 13 bases in between. Per the germline V gene, CDR1 is MNHEY and CDR2 is SMNVEV (reference sequence). The CDR3 length is 15 residues. CDR3 sequence (DNA): TGTGCCAGCAGTTTTCTGGGGACGAAGAACTATGGCTACACCTTC. It translates to CASSFLGTKNYGYTF.

The chain couples TRBV9 to TRBJ1-1; perhaps TRBD1 as D (6 bases). The CDR3 covers 13 residues. CDR1 is SGDLS and CDR2 is YYNGEE in the germline V gene. The V end lost 4 bases, the J end lost 5 bases, and 12 bases lay between the germline ends. The CDR3 loop is CASSLHRDTEAFF. In nucleotides, the CDR3 is TGTGCCAGCAGCTTACACAGGGATACTGAAGCTTTCTTT. Full variable domain (missing parts from reference TRBV9 and TRBJ1-1): DSGVTQTPKHLITATGQRVTLRCSPRSGDLSVYWYQQSLDQGLQFLIQYYNGEERAKGNILERFSAQQFPDLHSELNLSSLELGDSALYFCASSLHRDTEAFFGQGTRLTVV.

The chain has TRBV21-1 and TRBJ2-7; the DNA was not used to check the table's D call, TRBD2. TRBV21-1 is recorded as a pseudogene. The CDR3 covers 12 residues. The CDR3 nucleotides are TGTGCCAGCGCGGGGGCCGTCTACGAGCAGTACTTC. It codes for CASAGAVYEQYF.

The rearrangement uses TRBV5-1 and TRBJ2-7; D not certain. V was pared by 3 bases and J by 4 bases, with 11 bases between. Per the germline V gene, CDR1 is SGHRS and CDR2 is YFSETQ. CDR3 length: 13 residues. CDR3 region: CASSSYMSYEQYF. CDR3 nucleotides: TGCGCCAGCAGCTCTTACATGAGTTACGAGCAGTACTTC. Supplemented by reference TRBV5-1 and TRBJ2-7, the full variable domain reads KAGVTQTPRYLIKTRGQQVTLSCSPISGHRSVSWYQQTPGQGLQFLFEYFSETQRNKGNFPGRFSGRQFSNSRSEMNVSTLELGDSALYLCASSSYMSYEQYFGPGTRLTVT.

This clone was counted between two and nine times. The genes are TRBV7-2 and TRBJ2-3; no reliable D call. The CDR3 totals 14 residues. With 0 bases removed from V and 4 bases from J, the gap between germline ends came to 8 bases. Per the germline V gene, CDR1 is SGHTA and CDR2 is FQGNSA. The CDR3 sequence is CASSLAGFPDTQYF. The CDR3 bases are TGTGCCAGCAGCTTAGCCGGGTTCCCAGATACGCAGTATTTT.

The V and J genes are TRBV6-4 and TRBJ2-1; a weak D match, TRBD2 (5 bases). Trimming stripped 4 bases from V and 0 bases from J, with 7 bases between. The CDR3 contains 14 residues. Per germline, CDR1 MRHNA and CDR2 SNTAGT. The CDR3 DNA sequence: TGTGCCAGCAGTGGGGAGAGCTCCTACAATGAGCAGTTCTTC. Translated: CASSGESSYNEQFF.

The sample holds one count of this clone. The chain combines TRBV2 with TRBJ2-5; D may be TRBD2 (6 bases). Germline V lookup: CDR1 SNHLY, CDR2 FYNNEI. V lost 7 bases and J lost 4, with 16 bases in between. CDR3 length: 14 residues. The CDR3 is CASMGGAVGETQYF. Here the CDR3 DNA reads TGTGCCAGCATGGGCGGGGCAGTAGGAGAGACCCAGTACTTC. Filled out from reference TRBV2 and TRBJ2-5, the complete variable domain reads EPEVTQTPSHQVTQMGQEVILRCVPISNHLYFYWYRQILGQKVEFLVSFYNNEISEKSEIFDDQFSVERPDGSNFTLKIRSTKLEDSAMYFCASMGGAVGETQYFGPGTRLLVL.

This chain uses TRBV2 with TRBJ1-2; 7 positions agree with TRBD1. The germline V gene has CDR1 SNHLY and CDR2 FYNNEI. V trimming: 6 bases; J trimming: 3 bases; junction bases outside the gene matches: 4. There are 13 residues in the CDR3. DNA for the CDR3: TGTGCCAGCAGCCGGGACAGAGACTATGGCTACACCTTC. It specifies CASSRDRDYGYTF.

The chain joins TRBV25-1 to TRBJ2-2; D not resolved. The CDR3 runs 13 residues. V lost 6 bases and J 4 bases, leaving 9 bases between the germline ends. Germline V gives CDR1 MGHDK, CDR2 SYGVNS. CDR3 nucleotide sequence: TGTGCCAGCAGGGGGTTTGGCACCGGGGAGCTGTTTTTT. This encodes CASRGFGTGELFF.

The V and J genes are TRBV7-2 and TRBJ1-1; D unresolved. V lost 6 bases and J lost 5, with 16 bases in between. CDR3 length: 14 amino acids. Germline-derived CDR1 and CDR2 are SGHTA and FQGNSA. CDR3 coding DNA: TGTGCCAGCAGGGTAGACGGGCTTGGGACTGAAGCTTTCTTT. Amino acid sequence: CASRVDGLGTEAFF. Looking up the rest from reference TRBV7-2 and TRBJ1-1 gives the full variable domain: GAGVSQSPSNKVTEKGKDVELRCDPISGHTALYWYRQSLGQGLEFLIYFQGNSAPDKSGLPSDRFSAERTGGSVSTLTIQRTQQEDSAVYLCASRVDGLGTEAFFGQGTRLTVV.

This clone was observed a handful of times. The V gene is TRBV5-4, the J gene TRBJ2-7, with 11 bases lining up with TRBD2. The CDR3 length is 18 residues. Germline V lookup: CDR1 SGHNT, CDR2 YYREEE (reference sequence). The V gene end was trimmed by 3 bases and the J gene end by 3 bases; junction bases not matched to a gene: 14. The CDR3 nucleotides read TGTGCCAGCAGCTCCAAATCTATAACTAGCGGGGGCGACTACGAGCAGTACTTC. Translation: CASSSKSITSGGDYEQYF. Full variable domain (outside the CDR3, taken from reference TRBV5-4 and TRBJ2-7): ETGVTQSPTHLIKTRGQQVTLRCSSQSGHNTVSWYQQALGQGPQFIFQYYREEENGRGNFPPRFSGLQFPNYSSELNVNALELDDSALYLCASSSKSITSGGDYEQYFGPGTRLTVT.

The CDR3 nucleotides are TGTGCCAGCAGCCCGCGGGACGGGGGCTCTGGAAACACCATATATTTT. Protein product: CASSPRDGGSGNTIYF. This chain connects TRBV5-4 to TRBJ1-3, with D possibly TRBD1 on 5 matching bases. CDR1 is SGHNT, CDR2 YYREEE, per germline (reference sequence). The CDR3 totals 16 residues. V lost 4 bases, J lost 0 bases, and 14 bases lay in between.

The chain carries TRBV5-6 and TRBJ1-6; D remains unclear. The CDR3 runs to 16 residues. Germline V gene data show CDR1 as SGHDT and CDR2 as YYEEEE. V lost 4 bases and J lost 4, with 15 bases in between. CDR3 sequence (DNA): TGTGCCAGCAGCGCCACCGGGTCACAATATAATTCACCCCTCCACTTT. Residues: CASSATGSQYNSPLHF.

The V call is TRBV11-3, the J call TRBJ2-7; D gene ambiguous. The V end lost 0 bases, the J end lost 5 bases, and 11 bases lay between the germline ends. Germline V CDR1 and CDR2: SGHNT, YENEEA. The CDR3 covers 14 residues. CDR3 protein: CASSLDSLAHEQYF. As DNA, the CDR3 is TGTGCCAGCAGCTTAGATTCCCTCGCCCACGAGCAGTACTTC. Together with reference TRBV11-3 and TRBJ2-7, the CDR3 gives the full variable domain: EAGVVQSPRYKIIEKKQPVAFWCNPISGHNTLYWYLQNLGQGPELLIRYENEEAVDDSQLPKDRFSAERLKGVDSTLKIQPAELGDSAVYLCASSLDSLAHEQYFGPGTRLTVT.

The V gene is TRBV28, the J gene TRBJ1-6, with 7 bases lining up with TRBD1. The CDR3 is 15 amino acids. The germline gives CDR1 MDHEN, CDR2 SYDVKM. The trim removed 3 bases at V and 5 bases at J, leaving 4 bases unmatched. The CDR3 spells CASSLPDRNNSPLHF. CDR3 sequence (DNA): TGTGCCAGCAGTTTGCCGGACAGGAATAATTCACCCCTCCACTTT.

This chain's CDR3 is CASSPFLAGSETQYF. The CDR3 DNA follows: TGTGCCAGCAGTCCTTTTTTAGCGGGGTCGGAGACCCAGTACTTC. The chain combines TRBV9 with TRBJ2-5, with 8 bases lining up with TRBD2. Losses at the gene ends were 5 bases for V and 5 bases for J; bases not matched to a gene: 11. Germline V lookup: CDR1 SGDLS, CDR2 YYNGEE. The CDR3 covers 15 residues.